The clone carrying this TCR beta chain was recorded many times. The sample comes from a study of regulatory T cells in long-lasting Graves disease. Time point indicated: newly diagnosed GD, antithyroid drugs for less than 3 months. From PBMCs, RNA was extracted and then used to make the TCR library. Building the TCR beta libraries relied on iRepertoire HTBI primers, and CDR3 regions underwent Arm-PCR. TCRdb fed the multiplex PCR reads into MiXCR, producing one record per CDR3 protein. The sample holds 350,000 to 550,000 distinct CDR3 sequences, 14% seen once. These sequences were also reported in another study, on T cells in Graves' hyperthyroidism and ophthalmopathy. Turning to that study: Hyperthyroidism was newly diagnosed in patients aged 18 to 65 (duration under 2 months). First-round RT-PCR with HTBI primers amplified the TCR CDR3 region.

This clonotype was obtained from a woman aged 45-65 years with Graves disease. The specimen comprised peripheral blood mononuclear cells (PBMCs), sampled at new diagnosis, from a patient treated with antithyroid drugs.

CDR3 region: CASSLTGDRYTGELFF. As DNA, the CDR3 is TGCGCCAGCAGCTTAACAGGGGACCGGTACACCGGGGAGCTGTTTTTT. The rearrangement joins TRBV5-1 to TRBJ2-2, with 7 bases lining up with TRBD1. Germline lookup yields CDR1 SGHRS and CDR2 YFSETQ. Trimming at V came to 2 bases and at J to 3 bases, leaving 7 bases not matched to a gene. CDR3 length: 16 amino acids.